This T cell receptor beta chain was sequenced in a study of CD8+ T cells in alopecia areata. Turning to the study itself: Treatment of the treated patients consisted of oral tofacitinib, 5 to 10 mg twice daily.

Germline V gene sequence: CDR1 SNHLY, CDR2 FYNNEI. The length of the CDR3 is 14 residues. V dropped 1 base and J dropped 6; count of bases not matched to a gene: 3. This clone was seen a single time. Its matching antigen is unknown. Noted treatment: oral pan-JAK inhibitor, 5-10 mg twice daily. Overall study findings and caveats: The study found TCR sharing across patients less clear than in mice, possibly for HLA reasons.

Following extraction, RNA underwent reverse transcription to cDNA, which served as the sequencing template. Measured with immunoSEQ multiplex PCR; TCRdb has only the in-frame clones, and not every one. The data show under 350,000 clones, about 62% seen once. Sequencing used CD4+ T cells sorted from blood, obtained at week 24, from a patient treated with tofacitinib. The sequence was obtained from a human donor with alopecia areata. The V and J genes are TRBV2 and TRBJ2-7; 10 nucleotides match TRBD1. In DNA form, the CDR3 reads TGTGCCAGCAGTGAAGGGGGACAGGGGCCCGAGCAGTACTTC. It specifies CASSEGGQGPEQYF.